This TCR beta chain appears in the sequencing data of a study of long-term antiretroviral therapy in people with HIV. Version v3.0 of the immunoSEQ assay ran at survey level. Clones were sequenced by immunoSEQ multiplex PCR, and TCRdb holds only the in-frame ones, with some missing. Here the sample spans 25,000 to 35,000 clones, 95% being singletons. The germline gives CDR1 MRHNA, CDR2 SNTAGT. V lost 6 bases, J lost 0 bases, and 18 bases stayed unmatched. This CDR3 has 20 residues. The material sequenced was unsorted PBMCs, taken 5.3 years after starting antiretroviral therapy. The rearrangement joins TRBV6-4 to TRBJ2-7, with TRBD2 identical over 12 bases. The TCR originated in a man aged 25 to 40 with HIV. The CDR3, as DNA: TGTGCCAGCAGGAAGGTTGGGGGGGGACTAGCGGGCTCTCTCTCCTACGAGCAGTACTTC. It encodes CASRKVGGGLAGSLSYEQYF.